This T cell receptor beta chain was captured by sequencing in a study of T cell responses to AZD1222 COVID-19 vaccine. Regarding the study as a whole: Most donors were white British, females outnumbered males, and clonal diversity was possibly underestimated. Targets within unmutated variant regions were reportedly found for nearly half of spike-specific TCRs. Only 5 or 6 AZD1222 recipients were seropositive at baseline.

TCRdb's copy holds only in-frame clones and misses some; the assay was immunoSEQ multiplex PCR. The table includes 110,000 to 150,000 clones, approximately 90% detected once. As concerns this clone: Antigen unknown.

The sequence was collected from an adult who received the AZD1222 COVID-19 vaccine. The sample in question was peripheral blood, obtained 28 days after the second AZD1222 dose.

The CDR3: CSASLRETDTQYF. CDR3 DNA: TGCAGTGCTAGTTTGCGGGAGACAGATACGCAGTATTTT. The chain uses TRBV20-1 and TRBJ2-3; 7 bases match TRBD2. Germline loops: CDR1 DFQATT, CDR2 SNEGSKA (reference sequence). CDR3 length: 13 residues. V trimming: 3 bases; J trimming: 3 bases; junction bases outside the gene matches: 3.